What follows are 26 T cell receptor beta chains derived from one specimen sequenced in a study of T cells in localized non-small cell lung cancer. Only in-frame clones appear in the TCRdb table, and some are missing; sequencing was by immunoSEQ multiplex PCR. The sample consists of fewer than 35,000 clones, about nine tenths of them appearing once. This specimen consisted of peripheral blood, obtained before any cancer treatment. The receptor set was obtained from a man aged 35 to 70 with stage I lung adenocarcinoma.

The chain carries TRBV2 and TRBJ2-1; TRBD1 matches 7 bases. Per germline, CDR1 SNHLY and CDR2 FYNNEI. The trim removed 8 bases at V and 0 bases at J, leaving 7 bases unmatched. The CDR3 totals 15 residues. The CDR3 DNA reads TGTGCCAGCCGATTACAGGGGAGCTCCTACAATGAGCAGTTCTTC. This encodes CASRLQGSSYNEQFF.

This clone was recorded only once. The CDR3 is CATRPGEEYYNEQFF. Here the CDR3 DNA reads TGTGCCACCCGCCCAGGGGAGGAGTACTACAATGAGCAGTTCTTC. The chain combines TRBV6-5 with TRBJ2-1; D might be TRBD1 or TRBD2, each matching 6 bases. The CDR3 spans 15 residues. The V gene's germline CDR1 is MNHEY and CDR2 SVGAGI. Trimming pared 10 bases from V and 3 bases from J, leaving 19 bases between.

The CDR3 region has the DNA TGTGCCGGCGTGGTGGGCCCCCCGGGGGGCTACACCTTC. Protein: CAGVVGPPGGYTF. The chain recombines TRBV2 with TRBJ1-2; D call uncertain. This CDR3 is built from 13 residues. From germline, CDR1 is SNHLY and CDR2 FYNNEI. The V end lost 11 bases, the J end lost 8 bases, and 21 bases lay between the germline ends.

The J gene is TRBJ1-6, the V gene TRBV27; D not certain. The CDR3 length is 13 residues. Germline V CDR1 and CDR2: MNHEY, SMNVEV (reference sequence). Trimming left V 2 bases short and J 7 bases short, with 6 bases between. CDR3 sequence (DNA): TGTGCCAGCAGTTTAGCGAACAATTCACCCCTCCACTTT. It yields the protein CASSLANNSPLHF.

The chain is built from TRBV6-5 and TRBJ1-2, with D possibly matching TRBD1 (6 bases). The V gene lost 2 bases and the J gene lost 7 bases, with 17 bases spanning the gap. The CDR3 loop spans 15 amino acids. Germline V lookup: CDR1 MNHEY, CDR2 SVGAGI. The CDR3 protein is CASSYAGQGFGGYTF. The CDR3 DNA follows: TGTGCCAGCAGTTACGCCGGGCAGGGGTTCGGTGGCTACACCTTC.

The V gene is TRBV10-3, the J gene TRBJ2-2; possibly TRBD1 for D (6 bases). The germline V gene encodes CDR1 ENHRY and CDR2 SYGVKD. V gave up 2 bases and J gave up 4 bases, with 17 bases separating them. The CDR3 spans 17 residues. The CDR3 DNA reads as TGTGCCATCAGTGAGGATAAAGGGGGAACTGGCACCGGGGAGCTGTTTTTT. Amino acids: CAISEDKGGTGTGELFF.

The chain couples TRBV13 to TRBJ2-2; D not certain. Germline CDR1 is PRHDT and CDR2 is FYEKMQ (reference sequence). V was trimmed by 3 bases and J by 5 bases, leaving 13 bases between them. The CDR3 runs to 15 residues. CDR3 bases: TGTGCCAGCAGCTTTCGGCAGGTTCTTACCGGGGAGCTGTTTTTT. This gives the protein CASSFRQVLTGELFF.

The rearrangement uses TRBV18 and TRBJ2-5; 9 bases agree with TRBD1. The trim removed 3 bases at V and 4 bases at J, leaving 6 bases unmatched. The germline V gene encodes CDR1 KGHSH and CDR2 LQKENI. The CDR3 is 15 residues long. The CDR3 loop reads CASSPRDRVVETQYF. DNA of the CDR3: TGTGCCAGCTCACCTAGGGACAGGGTTGTAGAGACCCAGTACTTC.

The chain joins TRBV11-1 to TRBJ2-5; 8 nucleotides agree with TRBD1. The CDR3 is 15 amino acids. The V and J ends lost 5 bases and 2 bases, in that order; junction bases with no gene match: 7. Per germline, CDR1 SGHAT and CDR2 FQDESV (reference sequence). The CDR3 sequence is CASSTPGTGQETQYF. CDR3 coding DNA: TGTGCCAGCAGCACCCCTGGGACAGGTCAAGAGACCCAGTACTTC.

V gene TRBV6-1 combines with J gene TRBJ1-4; D is possibly TRBD1 (6 bases). The CDR3 totals 13 residues. Trimming stripped 7 bases from V and 10 bases from J, with 16 bases between. From germline, CDR1 is MNHNS and CDR2 SASEGT. CDR3 residues: CASTQGLLGKLFF. In DNA, the CDR3 is TGTGCCAGCACCCAGGGGTTGTTGGGAAAACTGTTTTTT.

V is TRBV6-5 and J is TRBJ1-1, with a tentative D call TRBD1 (6 bases). Trimming took 5 bases from V and 1 from J, leaving 14 bases between them. The length of the CDR3 is 15 residues. Per germline, CDR1 MNHEY and CDR2 SVGAGI. The CDR3 loop reads CASSVGTRANTEAFF. The CDR3 region has the DNA TGTGCCAGCAGTGTGGGGACACGGGCGAACACTGAAGCTTTCTTT.

This chain connects TRBV19 to TRBJ2-3; 7 bases fit TRBD2. Germline V gives CDR1 LNHDA, CDR2 SQIVND (reference sequence). The CDR3 runs 14 residues. Trimming removed 7 bases from V and 5 bases from J; junction bases left unmatched: 9. The CDR3 sequence is CASTQGGSRDTQYF. The CDR3 DNA sequence: TGTGCCAGTACCCAGGGAGGGAGTAGAGATACGCAGTATTTT.

V is TRBV5-1 and J is TRBJ1-4; TRBD1 matches 7 bases. Looked up from germline, CDR1 is SGHRS and CDR2 is YFSETQ. The CDR3 consists of 14 residues. V lost 4 bases and J lost 2; bases outside the gene matches: 2. The CDR3 protein is CASSVGQTNEKLFF. The DNA of the CDR3 is TGCGCCAGCAGCGTGGGACAGACTAATGAAAAACTGTTTTTT.

V gene TRBV18 combines with J gene TRBJ1-5, with D unresolved. V lost 2 bases and J 6 bases, leaving 14 bases between the germline ends. The CDR3 totals 15 residues. Germline V gene sequence: CDR1 KGHSH, CDR2 LQKENI. The CDR3 spells CASSPNPSGGQPQHF. In DNA, the CDR3 is TGTGCCAGCTCACCAAATCCCTCGGGTGGTCAGCCCCAGCATTTT. Full variable domain (rest looked up from reference TRBV18 and TRBJ1-5): NAGVMQNPRHLVRRRGQEARLRCSPMKGHSHVYWYRQLPEEGLKFMVYLQKENIIDESGMPKERFSAEFPKEGPSILRIQQVVRGDSAAYFCASSPNPSGGQPQHFGDGTRLSIL.

This chain links TRBV6-6 with TRBJ1-3; D unclear. This CDR3 has 14 amino acids. Between the trimmed V and J ends, which lost 2 bases and 0 bases, there was a span of 5 bases. Germline CDR1 is MNHNY and CDR2 is SVGAGI (reference sequence). DNA for the CDR3: TGTGCCAGCAGTTACGCCTCCTCTGGAAACACCATATATTTT. It is translated as CASSYASSGNTIYF.

The chain has TRBV18 and TRBJ2-3; 8 bases align to TRBD2. Germline V gene data show CDR1 as KGHSH and CDR2 as LQKENI. Unmatched junction bases numbered 7, after V lost 3 bases and J lost 2 bases. CDR3 size: 16 residues. In DNA, the CDR3 is TGTGCCAGCTCACCGGGAGCGGGGGCCACCACAGATACGCAGTATTTT. It codes for CASSPGAGATTDTQYF.

In its sample, this clone was seen a few times. The J gene is TRBJ1-2, the V gene TRBV30; D is undetermined. This CDR3 is 13 amino acids long. Germline V gene lookup returns CDR1 GTSNPN and CDR2 SVGIG (reference sequence). Between the trimmed V and J ends, which lost 0 bases and 10 bases, there was a span of 15 bases. The CDR3 region has the DNA TGTGCCTGGAGTGTAAATAGGAGGGAGGACTACACCTTC. This sequence encodes CAWSVNRREDYTF. Filled out from reference TRBV30 and TRBJ1-2, the complete variable domain reads SQTIHQWPATLVQPVGSPLSLECTVEGTSNPNLYWYRQAAGRGLQLLFYSVGIGQISSEVPQNLSASRPQDRQFILSSKKLLLSDSGFYLCAWSVNRREDYTFGSGTRLTVV.

The rearrangement joins TRBV5-1 to TRBJ2-5; possibly TRBD1 for D (5 bases). The germline V and J ends were trimmed by 3 bases and 3 bases, with 12 bases remaining between them. The CDR3 spans 14 residues. Germline CDR1 SGHRS, CDR2 YFSETQ. CDR3 DNA sequence: TGCGCCAGCAGCTCAAGACAGAGCGAAGAGACCCAGTACTTC. It specifies CASSSRQSEETQYF.

The V and J genes are TRBV7-2 and TRBJ1-6, with 9 positions matching TRBD1. The CDR3 loop spans 18 amino acids. CDR1 and CDR2 (germline): SGHTA, FQGNSA. Losses at the gene ends were 5 bases for V and 7 bases for J; bases not matched to a gene: 15. The CDR3 coding sequence is TGTGCCAGCAGCCCTAAACCGCCTGGACAGGGGCGCAATTCACCCCTCCACTTT. Encoded protein: CASSPKPPGQGRNSPLHF. The full variable domain, its missing parts supplied by reference TRBV7-2 and TRBJ1-6, is GAGVSQSPSNKVTEKGKDVELRCDPISGHTALYWYRQSLGQGLEFLIYFQGNSAPDKSGLPSDRFSAERTGGSVSTLTIQRTQQEDSAVYLCASSPKPPGQGRNSPLHFGNGTRLTVT.

The chain employs TRBV29-1 and TRBJ1-2; D is undetermined. The CDR3 consists of 13 residues. V was pared by 3 bases and J by 1 base, with 9 bases between. The germline gives CDR1 SQVTM, CDR2 ANQGSEA. The CDR3 DNA is TGCAGCGTTGACCAGGACCTTAACTATGGCTACACCTTC. Translation gives CSVDQDLNYGYTF.

J is TRBJ2-3 and V is TRBV15; D might be TRBD1 (7 bases). Trimming left V 1 base short and J 4 bases short, with 15 bases between. The CDR3 consists of 16 residues. The germline V gene encodes CDR1 LNHNV and CDR2 YYDKDF (reference sequence). The DNA for the CDR3 is TGTGCCACCAGCAGAGTGCCCCAGGGGGAGGCAGATACGCAGTATTTT. As protein: CATSRVPQGEADTQYF.

A few counts support this clone. The rearrangement links TRBV14 to TRBJ1-1; 7 nucleotides line up with TRBD1. The CDR3 spans 13 residues. J gave up 4 bases and V 4 bases, and 3 bases lay outside the gene matches. Germline-derived CDR1 and CDR2 are SGHDN and FVKESK. This CDR3 reads CASSPGQATEAFF. DNA of the CDR3: TGTGCCAGCAGCCCAGGACAGGCCACTGAAGCTTTCTTT.

This clone was seen a few times. The rearrangement joins TRBV9 to TRBJ2-5; 12 nucleotides line up with TRBD2. The CDR3 consists of 16 residues. V was pared by 4 bases and J by 0 bases, with 4 bases of the junction left unmatched. Germline V gives CDR1 SGDLS, CDR2 YYNGEE. The chain's CDR3 is CASSFRTSGDQETQYF. DNA for the CDR3: TGTGCCAGCAGCTTCAGGACTAGCGGGGACCAAGAGACCCAGTACTTC.

The V gene is TRBV11-2, the J gene TRBJ2-3; D unresolved. V was trimmed by 1 base and J by 2 bases, leaving 10 bases between them. CDR3 size: 15 residues. The germline CDR1 and CDR2 sequences are SGHAT and FQNNGV. CDR3: CASSLARTYTDTQYF. CDR3 nucleotide sequence: TGTGCCAGCAGCTTAGCCCGGACGTACACAGATACGCAGTATTTT.

This clone occurred once. For the CDR3, the DNA is TGTGCCAGCAGCTTTCGGGGGAGCTACGAGCAGTACTTC. It is translated as CASSFRGSYEQYF. This rearrangement joins TRBV7-2 to TRBJ2-7; possibly TRBD2 for D (6 bases). The ends were cut back, 3 bases at V and 3 bases at J, with 9 bases in the middle. The CDR3 is 13 residues long. CDR1 is SGHTA, CDR2 FQGNSA, per germline. Based on the CDR3 plus reference TRBV7-2 and TRBJ2-7, the full variable domain is GAGVSQSPSNKVTEKGKDVELRCDPISGHTALYWYRQSLGQGLEFLIYFQGNSAPDKSGLPSDRFSAERTGGSVSTLTIQRTQQEDSAVYLCASSFRGSYEQYFGPGTRLTVT.

The CDR3 is CASSVMIQPQHF. In DNA, the CDR3 is TGTGCCAGCAGTGTTATGATTCAGCCCCAGCATTTT. The chain joins TRBV2 to TRBJ1-5; unclear D gene. V lost 4 bases and J 6 bases, leaving 7 bases between the germline ends. The V gene's germline CDR1 is SNHLY and CDR2 FYNNEI. CDR3 length equals 12 residues.